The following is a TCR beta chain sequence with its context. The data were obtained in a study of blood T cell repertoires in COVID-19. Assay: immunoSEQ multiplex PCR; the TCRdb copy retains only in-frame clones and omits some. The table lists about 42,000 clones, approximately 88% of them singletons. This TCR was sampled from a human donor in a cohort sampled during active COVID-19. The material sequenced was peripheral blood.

The CDR3 here is CASSYLGGNGYTF. CDR3 DNA sequence: TGTGCCAGCAGTTACCTGGGAGGAAATGGCTACACCTTC. The chain carries TRBV6-6 and TRBJ1-2, with D uncertain. V was pared by 2 bases and J by 6 bases, with 10 bases between. Germline CDR1 is MNHNY and CDR2 is SVGAGI (reference sequence). The length of the CDR3 is 13 residues.